The entry that follows covers one T cell receptor (beta chain) sequence. Its specificity is not known. V dropped 5 bases and J dropped 5; count of bases not matched to a gene: 9. CDR1 MNHEY and CDR2 SVGAGI come from the germline V gene. CDR3 length: 15 residues. This entry belongs to a study of blood T cells in healthy people across ages. Study-level points and caveats: A greater number of naive CD4+ cells and higher diversity distinguished long-lived donors from aged donors.

A J-beta primer mix and a sample-barcoded 5' primer were used in a second PCR of about 7 to 11 cycles. TCRdb re-called the 5' RACE reads through MiXCR, storing one row per CDR3 protein. The sample holds under 1,100,000 distinct CDR3 sequences; around 27% are singletons and the top ten take about 0.69%. These same data were also listed under a study on T cells of mothers and their children. From that paper: Overlap in related mother-child pairs always slightly exceeded unrelated pairs, never significantly. The analysis detected no persistent microchimeric T cell clones.

Sample: blood. The sequence was collected from a girl aged 2 to 10 in good health. The chain recombines TRBV6-5 with TRBJ2-3, with TRBD1 matching 8 bases. The CDR3 DNA is TGTGCCAGCAGTCTCAGACAGGGGAATTTAGATACGCAGTATTTT. It codes for CASSLRQGNLDTQYF.